This T cell receptor (beta chain) was recovered during a study of shared clonotypes between healthy human individuals (dated by TCRdb to the early 2020s). Background for the entire study: The cohort included a few men and a couple of women between 18 and 49 years of age. For each donor, CD4 naive and CD4 memory were each run on three plates, CD8 naive on two plates, and CD8 memory on one plate. Blood TCR repertoires of roughly five healthy adults were deeply sequenced to estimate repertoire size and the extent of clonotype sharing between individuals. To increase sequencing depth and limit assay-specific biases, TCR repertoire library preparation and sequencing were carried out by different laboratories using diverse techniques. Each donor's leukapheresis produced roughly between roughly 0.85 and 9.5 billion PBMCs.

The donors were healthy, HIV-negative adults with no recently reported acute infections or vaccinations. Only Caucasian adults living in Nashville, Tennessee, USA were represented among the donors. CD4+ T cells were enriched by magnetic negative selection; naive cells were then positively selected on CD45RA, and the negative fraction formed the memory subset. Blood was obtained by leukapheresis, after which PBMCs were separated by Ficoll-Histopaque density gradient centrifugation and cryopreserved in liquid nitrogen vapor phase. Analytical flow cytometry was used to check the purity and quantity of every magnetically sorted T cell population. Genomic DNA was isolated from each sorted fraction and quantified by UV absorbance on a Nanodrop 2000c. This clone showed up just once. Its antigen remains unidentified. Per-base qualities were not stored, and no clone one base away is much larger. From its cysteine to its phenylalanine, the CDR3 spans 13 amino acids. Just the 39-base CDR3 DNA is kept, in frame starting at base 1. Based on the germline V gene, the CDR1 and CDR2 sequences are MNHEY and SVGAGI. V is pared back by 2 bases and J by 3 bases, with 7 bases lying between the germline termini.

Here is what the overall study found, with its caveats: Based on pairwise subsampling, the degree of clonotype sharing among donors was expected to be affected by sequencing depth. Incomplete sequencing was indicated by rarefaction of sorted-subset datasets, despite the large sequencing depth. Sampling was restricted to blood, and TCR repertoires in tissues likely differ from the TCR repertoires found in blood. When a few donors were compared, the shared fraction of clonotypes was approximately 5% for naive CD4, around 3.5% for naive CD8, 2.3% for memory CD4, and 0.3% to 0.5% for memory CD8. Larger estimated clonotype richness was generally found for naive subsets than for memory subsets. Compared with non-shared clonotypes, clonotypes shared by all four sorted-subset donors had higher generation probabilities. Because the study included only a small number of donors, the genetic and exposure-history diversity represented was limited.

Using the deep immunoSEQ assay, TCR CDR3 regions were amplified from genomic DNA by multiplex PCR. For each cell subset, the extracted genomic DNA was distributed evenly across all wells of several immunoSEQ 96-well plates, and each plate served as one replicate. Each replicate PCR for sorted subsets received about 220 ng genomic DNA, equal to roughly 29,000 T cell genomes. The purified libraries were quantified using a Qubit 3.0 fluorometer, sized with a Bioanalyzer 2100, and then quantified again using the KAPA Library Quantification kit. A separate single-read 150-cycle Illumina NextSeq 550 flow cell was used to sequence each immunoSEQ 96-well plate. As for the original processing: Because the immunoSEQ output included only junctional sequences and no quality scores, the filtering could not be the same as the filtering used for full-length reads. To assign V/J genes and CDR3, sequences were annotated against IMGT germline references using PyIR, a Python wrapper for IgBLAST v1.9. Reads with weak V/J assignments (E-value above 1e-6), missing CDR3, stop codons, out-of-frame junctions, or ambiguous translated residues were removed. V3J clonotypes were defined as sequences sharing an identical inferred V gene, J gene, and CDR3 amino acid sequence. Percentage overlap between repertoires was calculated by dividing the number of shared unique clonotypes by the size of the smaller repertoire. Three approaches were used to assess repertoire richness: RTK rarefaction, the Chao1 estimator, and Recon v2.1 estimates of unobserved clonotypes. For all TCRbeta clonotypes obtained by the gDNA method from four donors, generation probabilities were computed with OLGA. Not all clones reach the TCRdb copy of this immuneACCESS table, which keeps in-frame sequences only. Checked studies attribute under half of the gap to unresolved V genes and leave the rest unexplained. D and trimming come from the DNA, and the V and J calls and clone size come from that table. The sample table holds about 600,000 clones, of which less than 98% were seen once. Jointly, the top ten make up around 0.057% of the sample.

This TCR was recovered from a young woman in good health. Recombination joined TRBV6-5 with TRBJ1-2, with the D gene call left open. The specimen was naive CD4+ T cells sorted from blood. The sample's cell subset or site, from its label and the paper: CD45RA+ positively selected. This receptor carries the CDR3 CASSYGEDYGYTF. The DNA sequence is as follows: TGTGCCAGCAGTTACGGGGAGGACTATGGCTACACCTTC.